This record covers a single TCR beta chain. The data are from a study of control samples from healthy donors and cancer patients. TCRdb keeps only in-frame clones here, not all; method: immunoSEQ multiplex PCR. The sample shows about 98,000 clones, 79% of them seen only once. The CDR3 has 14 amino acids. Germline CDR1 reads MNHGY; CDR2 reads SAAAGT. Trimming at V came to 5 bases and at J to 2 bases, leaving 1 base not matched to a gene. The clonotype originates from a woman in her thirties in good health. The chain uses TRBV6-8 and TRBJ2-3; 10 positions match TRBD2. Sample: blood. CDR3 in DNA: TGTGCCAGCAGTAGCGGGGGGGCCACAGATACGCAGTATTTT. Its translation: CASSSGGATDTQYF.